The rows below give T cell receptor beta chains drawn from one sample of a study of STAT5B mutations in CD4+ large granular lymphocyte leukemia. Assay: immunoSEQ multiplex PCR; the TCRdb copy retains only in-frame clones and omits some. There are tens of thousands of clones in the sample; less than 85% occur only once, and 0.35% lies in the top ten. Sequences were obtained from CD4+ T cells from blood buffy coats. The source of these receptors is a human donor in good health. CDR3s include the opening cysteine and the closing phenylalanine or tryptophan. A D gene is named only where the DNA matches it firmly. The size of a clone is reported for some rows only, either as once, few or many, or as a class for expanded clones.

>TRBV4-1|TRBJ2-1|TRBD2|NA
CASSQRLAGMYEQFF
TGCGCCAGCAGCCAGCGACTAGCGGGAATGTATGAGCAGTTCTTC
>TRBV19|TRBJ1-4|NA|NA
CASSIRADFNEKLFF
TGTGCCAGTAGTATTCGAGCAGATTTTAATGAAAAACTGTTTTTT
>TRBV9|TRBJ2-1|NA|NA
CASSASSVQQFF
TGTGCCAGCAGCGCCTCATCGGTCCAGCAGTTCTTC
>TRBV10-1|TRBJ2-7|TRBD2|NA
CASSPSGRPYEQYF
TGCGCCAGCAGTCCAAGCGGGAGGCCCTACGAGCAGTACTTC
>TRBV4-1|TRBJ2-7|TRBD1|NA
CASSQVTGSPAYEQYF
TGCGCCAGCAGCCAAGTGACAGGGTCCCCCGCCTACGAGCAGTACTTC
>TRBV19|TRBJ2-1|TRBD2|NA
CASNGGGLAESYNEQFF
TGTGCCAGTAACGGGGGGGGACTAGCGGAATCCTACAATGAGCAGTTCTTC
>TRBV4-2|TRBJ2-3|TRBD2|NA
CASSQGPAGGTTDTQYF
TGTGCCAGCAGCCAAGGTCCGGCGGGAGGAACCACAGATACGCAGTATTTT
>TRBV7-9|TRBJ1-6|NA|few
CASSLGAINNSPLHF
TGTGCCAGCAGCTTAGGGGCGATCAATAATTCACCCCTCCACTTT
>TRBV6-1|TRBJ2-3|NA|NA
CVLDRGGTDTQYF
TGTGTCCTAGACCGCGGGGGCACAGATACGCAGTATTTT
>TRBV5-4|TRBJ2-1|NA|NA
CASSLGQAYNEQFF
TGTGCCAGCAGCTTGGGACAGGCCTACAATGAGCAGTTCTTC
>TRBV5-4|TRBJ1-1|NA|few
CASSFSYGMEAFF
TGTGCCAGCAGCTTCTCATACGGGATGGAAGCTTTCTTT
>TRBV28|TRBJ1-5|TRBD1|NA
CASSFPGRGNQPQHF
TGTGCCAGCAGTTTCCCTGGCAGGGGGAATCAGCCCCAGCATTTT
>TRBV30|TRBJ1-5|NA|few
CAWSVQGSFNQPQHF
TGTGCCTGGAGTGTACAGGGTTCCTTCAATCAGCCCCAGCATTTT
>TRBV9|TRBJ2-1|NA|NA
CASSDPTGLFNEQFF
TGTGCCAGCAGCGACCCCACGGGTTTATTTAATGAGCAGTTCTTC
>TRBV30|TRBJ1-3|NA|NA
CAWSTQTGNTIYF
TGTGCCTGGAGTACGCAAACTGGAAACACCATATATTTT
>TRBV12-2|TRBJ2-5|NA|NA
CASPQGPSGPQETQYF
TGTGCAAGTCCCCAGGGTCCTTCGGGACCGCAAGAGACCCAGTACTTC
>TRBV10-3|TRBJ2-3|TRBD2|once
CAISESAPSGSKDTQYF
TGTGCCATCAGTGAGTCGGCGCCTAGCGGGAGTAAAGATACGCAGTATTTT
>TRBV30|TRBJ2-3|TRBD2|NA
CAWSVMESSGSTDTQYF
TGTGCCTGGAGTGTAATGGAGTCTAGCGGGAGCACAGATACGCAGTATTTT
>TRBV7-2|TRBJ2-5|NA|NA
CASSLAVVPSQETQYF
TGTGCCAGCAGCTTAGCGGTTGTCCCGTCCCAAGAGACCCAGTACTTC
>TRBV30|TRBJ1-3|TRBD1|once
CAWSLQTGGAGNTIYF
TGTGCCTGGAGTCTACAGACAGGGGGTGCTGGAAACACCATATATTTT
>TRBV7-9|TRBJ1-6|NA|NA
CASSPCSPLHF
TGTGCCAGCAGCCCCTGTTCACCCCTCCACTTT
>TRBV4-2|TRBJ2-2|NA|NA
CASRTQGGWTGELFF
TGTGCCAGCAGGACTCAGGGGGGGTGGACCGGGGAGCTGTTTTTT
>TRBV10-2|TRBJ2-3|TRBD1|NA
CATLLGTASTDTQYF
TGCGCCACCTTACTCGGGACAGCCAGCACAGATACGCAGTATTTT
>TRBV6-4|TRBJ2-7|TRBD2|NA
CASSANGGSSYEQYF
TGTGCCAGCAGTGCGAATGGCGGGAGCTCCTACGAGCAGTACTTC
>TRBV18|TRBJ1-1|NA|NA
CASSPQTGPAMNTEAFF
TGTGCCAGCTCACCACAAACAGGGCCGGCTATGAACACTGAAGCTTTCTTT
>TRBV18|TRBJ2-7|NA|NA
CASSPPQEREQYF
TGTGCCAGCTCACCCCCCCAGGAGCGAGAGCAGTACTTC
>TRBV10-3|TRBJ2-2|TRBD1|NA
CAAQGVGTGELFF
TGTGCCGCACAGGGGGTCGGCACCGGGGAGCTGTTTTTT
>TRBV27|TRBJ1-4|NA|NA
CASSKPPGTTNEKLFF
TGTGCCAGCAGTAAGCCACCGGGAACAACTAATGAAAAACTGTTTTTT
>TRBV19|TRBJ1-3|NA|NA
CASRLESSGNTIYF
TGTGCCAGTAGGCTCGAAAGCTCTGGAAACACCATATATTTT
>TRBV2|TRBJ1-2|NA|once
CASVPEEGYTF
TGTGCCAGCGTCCCCGAGGAGGGCTACACCTTC
>TRBV9|TRBJ2-1|TRBD2|NA
CASSGSGAGVPHEQFF
TGTGCCAGCAGCGGGTCGGGCGCGGGAGTACCCCATGAGCAGTTCTTC
>TRBV6-1|TRBJ2-5|NA|NA
CATFQTPGSVGTQYF
TGTGCCACCTTTCAGACCCCAGGGTCCGTGGGGACCCAGTACTTC
>TRBV7-9|TRBJ1-4|TRBD1|NA
CASSSQQGSNEKLFF
TGTGCCAGCAGCTCCCAACAGGGGAGTAATGAAAAACTGTTTTTT
>TRBV6-6|TRBJ2-7|NA|NA
CASSSFRDTDLGEQYF
TGTGCCAGCAGTTCCTTCCGGGACACAGATCTTGGCGAGCAGTACTTC
>TRBV7-9|TRBJ1-4|TRBD1|NA
CASSFSGGGEKLFF
TGTGCCAGCAGCTTTTCAGGGGGCGGCGAAAAACTGTTTTTT
>TRBV14|TRBJ1-2|NA|NA
CASSQDSSRFLYTF
TGTGCCAGCAGCCAAGATTCGTCACGTTTTCTTTACACCTTC